The 4 T cell receptor beta chains below were found in one sample sequenced in a study of T cell responses to AZD1222 COVID-19 vaccine. The repertoire was sequenced with immunoSEQ multiplex PCR; TCRdb's copy has only in-frame clones and lacks some. The top ten hold approximately 1.6% of the sample, which has about 170,000 clones, over 75% seen once. The sequencing used peripheral blood, collected on day 0 of AZD1222 vaccination. The receptors stem from an adult in good health.

This clone was found a few times. This chain uses TRBV28 with TRBJ1-3; D is possibly TRBD1 (6 bases). Germline V gene lookup returns CDR1 MDHEN and CDR2 SYDVKM. V was trimmed by 1 base and J by 0 bases, leaving 13 bases between them. The CDR3 runs to 17 residues. CDR3 region: CASSLFSAGASGNTIYF. The CDR3 bases are TGTGCCAGCAGTTTATTTAGTGCGGGGGCCTCTGGAAACACCATATATTTT. The entire variable domain, with the rest obtained from reference TRBV28 and TRBJ1-3, is as follows: DVKVTQSSRYLVKRTGEKVFLECVQDMDHENMFWYRQDPGLGLRLIYFSYDVKMKEKGDIPEGYSVSREKKERFSLILESASTNQTSMYLCASSLFSAGASGNTIYFGEGSWLTVV.

CDR3 sequence: CASSQEDLQGYGYTF. DNA for the CDR3: TGCGCCAGCAGCCAAGAAGATCTCCAGGGCTATGGCTACACCTTC. This chain connects TRBV4-1 to TRBJ1-2; a possible D gene is TRBD1 (5 bases). In germline, CDR1 is MGHRA, CDR2 YSYEKL. The CDR3 is made up of 15 amino acids. Trimming pared 0 bases from V and 4 bases from J, leaving 12 bases between.

The V and J genes are TRBV7-9 and TRBJ1-1; D perhaps matches TRBD1 (6 bases). The germline gives CDR1 SEHNR, CDR2 FQNEAQ (reference sequence). Trimming took 3 bases from V and 8 from J, leaving 16 bases between them. CDR3 length: 14 residues. The CDR3: CASSLAWSTGEAFF. DNA for the CDR3: TGTGCCAGCAGCTTGGCGTGGAGTACAGGGGAAGCTTTCTTT.

This clone appeared a single time. The chain links TRBV19 to TRBJ1-3; 7 bases are shared with TRBD1. This CDR3 is built from 17 residues. J gave up 0 bases and V 7 bases, and 12 bases lay outside the gene matches. Germline CDR1 and CDR2: LNHDA and SQIVND (reference sequence). CDR3 region: CASTPQADRDSGNTIYF. The CDR3 DNA reads as TGTGCCAGTACCCCACAAGCCGACAGGGACTCTGGAAACACCATATATTTT. Complete variable domain (other parts from reference TRBV19 and TRBJ1-3): DGGITQSPKYLFRKEGQNVTLSCEQNLNHDAMYWYRQDPGQGLRLIYYSQIVNDFQKGDIAEGYSVSREKKESFPLTVTSAQKNPTAFYLCASTPQADRDSGNTIYFGEGSWLTVV.